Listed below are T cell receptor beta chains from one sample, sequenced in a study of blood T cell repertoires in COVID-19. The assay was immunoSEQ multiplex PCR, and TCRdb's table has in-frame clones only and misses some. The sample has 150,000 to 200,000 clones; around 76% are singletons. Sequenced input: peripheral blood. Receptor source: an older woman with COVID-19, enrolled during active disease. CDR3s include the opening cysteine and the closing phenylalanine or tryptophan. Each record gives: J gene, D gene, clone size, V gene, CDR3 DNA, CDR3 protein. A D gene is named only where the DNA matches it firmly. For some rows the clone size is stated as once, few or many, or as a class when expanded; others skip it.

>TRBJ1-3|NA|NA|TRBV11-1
TGTGCCAGCACTGAAACTCGCGGCGCTGGAAACACCATATATTTT
CASTETRGAGNTIYF
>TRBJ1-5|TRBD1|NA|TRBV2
TGTGCCAGCAGTCTCGACAGGGACAATCAGCCCCAGCATTTT
CASSLDRDNQPQHF
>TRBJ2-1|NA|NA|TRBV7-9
TGTGCCAGCAGCCCGGGGTGGGAAGAGCAGTTCTTC
CASSPGWEEQFF
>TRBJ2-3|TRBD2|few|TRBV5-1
TGCGCCAGCAGCTCCGGACTAGCGGGGAGCTTCAGCACAGATACGCAGTATTTT
CASSSGLAGSFSTDTQYF
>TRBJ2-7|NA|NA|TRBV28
TGTGCCAGCAGTCCCCCACTGGCGGGGCTAAGCTACGAGCAGTACTTC
CASSPPLAGLSYEQYF
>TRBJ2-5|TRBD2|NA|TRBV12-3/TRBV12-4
TGTGCCAGCAGCCCAGGGAGGGATTGGACCCAGTACTTC
CASSPGRDWTQYF
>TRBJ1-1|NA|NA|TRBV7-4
TGTGCCAGCCCCAGCCGGGGGGGGTTGGGAACTGAAGCTTTCTTT
CASPSRGGLGTEAFF
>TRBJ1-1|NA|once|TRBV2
TGTGCCAGCAGGAGCCTGACAGGAATGAACACTGAAGCTTTCTTT
CASRSLTGMNTEAFF
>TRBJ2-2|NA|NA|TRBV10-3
TGTGCCATCAGTAGGGACACCAACACCGGGGAGCTGTTTTTT
CAISRDTNTGELFF
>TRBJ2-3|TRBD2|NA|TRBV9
TGTGCCAGCAGCGTACTGCCTAGCGGGGGGTCTAGCACAGATACGCAGTATTTT
CASSVLPSGGSSTDTQYF
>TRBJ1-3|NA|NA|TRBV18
TGTGCCAGCTCACCGAGAGCAACGGGGGACCGAACCATATATTTT
CASSPRATGDRTIYF
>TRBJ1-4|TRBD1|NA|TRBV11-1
TGTGCCAGCAGCTTTCGAGGGGGCTCTAATGAAAAACTGTTTTTT
CASSFRGGSNEKLFF
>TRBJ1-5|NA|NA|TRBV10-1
TGCGCCAGCAGTGAGGACTCCCCCCAGCCCCAGCATTTT
CASSEDSPQPQHF